This T cell receptor beta chain came from a study of OX40 agonist ivuxolimab in advanced cancers. Study conclusions and caveats: Low normalized T-cell clonal expansion also characterized some of the nonresponders.

Trimming took 2 bases from V and 10 from J, leaving 13 bases between them. The CDR3 totals 13 residues. Germline values: CDR1 PRHDT, CDR2 FYEKMQ (reference sequence). The protocol was immunoSEQ multiplex PCR, while the TCRdb copy is restricted to in-frame clones and leaves out a portion. The sample consists of 65,000 to 85,000 clones, about 85% of them appearing once. Concerning this clone itself: Its matching antigen is unknown.

The clonotype comes from an adult with an advanced solid tumor such as melanoma, head and neck, liver or kidney cancer. The chain has TRBV13 and TRBJ2-3; D gene unclear. This specimen was CD4+ or CD8+ T cells sorted from blood, taken in a trial of the OX40 agonist ivuxolimab. CDR3 sequence: CASSLKTGYSQYF. In nucleotides, the CDR3 is TGTGCCAGCAGCTTAAAAACCGGCTACTCGCAGTATTTT.